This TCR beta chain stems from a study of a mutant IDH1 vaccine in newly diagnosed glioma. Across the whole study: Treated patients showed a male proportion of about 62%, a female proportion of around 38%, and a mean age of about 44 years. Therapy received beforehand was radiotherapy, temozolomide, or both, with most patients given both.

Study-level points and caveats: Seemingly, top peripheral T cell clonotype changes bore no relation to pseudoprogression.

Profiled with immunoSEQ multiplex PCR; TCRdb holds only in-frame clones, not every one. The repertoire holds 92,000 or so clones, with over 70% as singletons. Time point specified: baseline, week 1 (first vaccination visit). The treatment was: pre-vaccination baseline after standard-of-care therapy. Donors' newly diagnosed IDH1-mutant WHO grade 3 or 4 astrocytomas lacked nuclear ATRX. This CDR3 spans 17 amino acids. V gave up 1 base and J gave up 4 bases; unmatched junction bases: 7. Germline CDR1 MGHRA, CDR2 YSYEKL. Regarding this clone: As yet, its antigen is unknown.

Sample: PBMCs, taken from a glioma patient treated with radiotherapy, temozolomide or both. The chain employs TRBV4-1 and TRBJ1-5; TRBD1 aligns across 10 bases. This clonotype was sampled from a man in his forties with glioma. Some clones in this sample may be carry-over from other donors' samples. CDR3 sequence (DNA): TGCGCCAGCAGCCAAGGGACAGGGGGAATCCTAAATCAGCCCCAGCATTTT. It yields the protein CASSQGTGGILNQPQHF.